These T cell receptor beta chains were read from a single sample in a study of T cells in Graves' hyperthyroidism and ophthalmopathy. TCRdb used MiXCR to reprocess the multiplex PCR reads, holding one entry per CDR3 protein. Among 400,000 to 550,000 distinct CDR3 sequences listed, around an eighth were seen once. The sample consisted of blood. These receptor sequences come from a woman aged 18-29 years with Graves' hyperthyroidism. Both conserved end residues are part of each CDR3. The D gene is left open where the match is weak. Size tells how often a clone was seen (once, few, many) or the class of an expanded clone, and some rows leave it out.

TRBV15	TRBJ1-1	many	13	-	TGTGCCACCAGCGTACAGGGTGGCACTGAAGCTTTCTTT	CATSVQGGTEAFF
TRBV3-1	TRBJ1-2	many	13	-	TGTGCCAGCAGCCCCTTGGGGTCCTATGGCTACACCTTC	CASSPLGSYGYTF
TRBV12-3/TRBV12-4	TRBJ2-1	few	15	TRBD2	TGTGCCAGCAGTTTTCCGGGGGAGGGCTTATATGAGCAGTTCTTC	CASSFPGEGLYEQFF
TRBV19	TRBJ1-5	many	14	TRBD1	TGTGCCAGTAGCCGGACAGGGGGCTACCAGCCCCAGCATTTT	CASSRTGGYQPQHF
TRBV7-2	TRBJ2-3	many	14	TRBD2	TGTGCCAGCAGCTTCCAGCGGGAGTCAGATACGCAGTATTTT	CASSFQRESDTQYF
TRBV19	TRBJ1-3	few	15	TRBD1	TGTGCCAGTACCCCCTGGGACAGAGCTGGAAACACCATATATTTT	CASTPWDRAGNTIYF
TRBV7-2	TRBJ2-5	few	17	TRBD2	TGTGCCAGCAGCTTAGAGACTTGGTCTAGCGGCCAAGAGACCCAGTACTTC	CASSLETWSSGQETQYF
TRBV5-8	TRBJ1-4	many	14	-	TGTGCCAGCAGCTTACAGACAACTAATGAAAAACTGTTTTTT	CASSLQTTNEKLFF
TRBV20-1	TRBJ2-7	-	15	TRBD2	TGCAGTGCTAGAGTAGACGGACTAGCGGGCTACGAGCAGTACTTC	CSARVDGLAGYEQYF
TRBV9	TRBJ2-1	few	15	-	TGTGCCAGCAGCGTAGCGGGATCCGCCTACAATGAGCAGTTCTTC	CASSVAGSAYNEQFF
TRBV7-3	TRBJ2-3	-	17	TRBD1	TGTGCCAGCAGCTTAAGGGCCTGGACAGGGGGCGCAGATACGCAGTATTTT	CASSLRAWTGGADTQYF
TRBV6-1	TRBJ1-3	many	15	TRBD1	TGTGCCAGCATCAACTCAGGGGGCGTTGGAAACACCATATATTTT	CASINSGGVGNTIYF
TRBV12-3/TRBV12-4	TRBJ2-4	many	18	TRBD2	TGTGCCAGCAGTTTCGGTCTAGCGGAGTCTCTAGCCAAAAACATTCAGTACTTC	CASSFGLAESLAKNIQYF
TRBV20-1	TRBJ2-5	many	13	TRBD1	TGCAGTGCTCCGGGACAGGGCCAAGAGACCCAGTACTTC	CSAPGQGQETQYF
TRBV7-9	TRBJ1-1	few	13	-	TGTGCCAGCAGCCTCGGACAAACCCCTGAAGCTTTCTTT	CASSLGQTPEAFF
TRBV12-5	TRBJ2-1	many	16	-	TGTGCTAGTGGTCCCCCTCGAACCAACTCCTACAATGAGCAGTTCTTC	CASGPPRTNSYNEQFF
TRBV7-9	TRBJ2-2	-	16	-	TGTGCCAGCGGAGGGAGACAGGGATCGTCCACCGGGGAGCTGTTTTTT	CASGGRQGSSTGELFF
TRBV19	TRBJ1-4	many	11	-	TGTGCCAGTACAGCACAGGAAAAACTGTTTTTT	CASTAQEKLFF
TRBV2	TRBJ2-7	-	14	TRBD1	TGTGCCAGCAGACGTGGACAGGGGAATTCCGAGCAGTACTTC	CASRRGQGNSEQYF
TRBV20-1	TRBJ1-5	many	16	TRBD1	TGCAGTGCTAGAGAGTCCAGGGGGGTGGATCGGCAGCCCCAGCATTTT	CSARESRGVDRQPQHF
TRBV19	TRBJ2-1	few	18	TRBD2	TGTGCCAGTAGTGGTAGGCGTGGCGGGAGTACGGCGTACAATGAGCAGTTCTTC	CASSGRRGGSTAYNEQFF
TRBV18	TRBJ2-1	many	13	-	TGTGCCAGCTCACGGACGGAAGACAATGAGCAGTTCTTC	CASSRTEDNEQFF
TRBV4-1	TRBJ1-1	many	13	-	TGTGCCAGCTCCCAAGGACAGAACACTGAAGCTTTCTTT	CASSQGQNTEAFF
TRBV19	TRBJ2-7	-	13	TRBD2	TGTGCCAGTAGTATCGGGGGGAGGTACGAGCAGTACTTC	CASSIGGRYEQYF
TRBV7-9	TRBJ1-2	few	14	-	TGTGCCAGCAGCACATTAACAGCTAACTATGGCTACACCTTC	CASSTLTANYGYTF
TRBV3-1	TRBJ1-1	-	15	-	TGTGCCAGCAGCCAAATCGCGGGGGGGAACACTGAAGCTTTCTTT	CASSQIAGGNTEAFF
TRBV12-3/TRBV12-4	TRBJ1-4	many	14	-	TGTGCCAGCAGTTTTGGGAGTCACTTGGGGAAACTGTTTTTT	CASSFGSHLGKLFF
TRBV12-3/TRBV12-4	TRBJ1-1	many	14	-	TGTGCCAGCAGTTTTGAAAAGGGGGACACTGAAGCTTTCTTT	CASSFEKGDTEAFF
TRBV7-3	TRBJ2-5	many	13	-	TGTGCCAGCAGCCCCTATCACCAAGAGACCCAGTACTTC	CASSPYHQETQYF
TRBV30	TRBJ2-1	many	14	TRBD2	TGTGCCTGGAGGGCGAGCGGGAGCTGGAATGAGCAGTTCTTC	CAWRASGSWNEQFF
TRBV20-1	TRBJ2-7	many	13	-	TGCAGTGCTAGAGATCAGGGGCCCTACGAGCAGTACTTC	CSARDQGPYEQYF
TRBV9	TRBJ2-7	many	16	TRBD1	TGTGCCAGCAGCGTAGGGTCCGACAGGGGGCTCGACGAGCAGTACTTC	CASSVGSDRGLDEQYF
TRBV5-1	TRBJ1-2	few	14	-	TGCGCCAGCAGATTTGGGACTTCGCCTTCAGGCTACACCTTC	CASRFGTSPSGYTF
TRBV7-9	TRBJ1-1	many	13	-	TGTGCCAGCAGCACCCTCACAGGGCGGGAAGCTTTCTTT	CASSTLTGREAFF
TRBV28	TRBJ1-2	-	14	-	TGTGCCAGCAGTTTAAGCATAGGGACCTATGGCTACACCTTC	CASSLSIGTYGYTF
TRBV3-1	TRBJ2-4	-	16	-	TGTGCCAGCAGCCGGAGAGATGAGATAGCCAAAAACATTCAGTACTTC	CASSRRDEIAKNIQYF
TRBV2	TRBJ1-2	many	13	-	TGTGCCAGCAGGGGAGGCTCTAACTATGGCTACACCTTC	CASRGGSNYGYTF
TRBV29-1	TRBJ1-1	few	11	-	TGCAGCGTCCGCTTGGGAGGGGAAGCTTTCTTT	CSVRLGGEAFF
TRBV14	TRBJ1-5	-	14	TRBD1	TGTGCCAGCAGCCAGACAGGGGATTATCAGCCCCAGCATTTT	CASSQTGDYQPQHF
TRBV12-3/TRBV12-4	TRBJ2-7	many	16	TRBD2	TGTGCCAGCAGTTGGGGCGGGGCTAGCGGGACCCACGAGCAGTACTTC	CASSWGGASGTHEQYF
TRBV11-2	TRBJ2-1	many	18	-	TGTGCCAGCAGCTCCATTAGAGCCGGCTCTTGGGACATCAATGAGCAGTTCTTC	CASSSIRAGSWDINEQFF
TRBV4-1	TRBJ1-2	many	16	-	TGCGCCAGCAGCCAACCTTCCAGGGAGGCTAACTATGGCTACACCTTC	CASSQPSREANYGYTF
TRBV12-5	TRBJ2-1	many	15	-	TGTGCTAGTGGGTCCCTAGTAGGCTCCTACAATGAGCAGTTCTTC	CASGSLVGSYNEQFF
TRBV2	TRBJ2-1	many	15	TRBD2	TGTGCCAGCAGTGATTTACTAGCGGGGGAGGATGAGCAGTTCTTC	CASSDLLAGEDEQFF
TRBV7-4	TRBJ1-3	few	15	-	TGTGCCAGCAGCTTGTCCCCGGTCTCTGGAAACACCATATATTTT	CASSLSPVSGNTIYF
TRBV6-1	TRBJ1-6	few	18	TRBD1	TGTGCCAGCAGTTGGTCGGGGGCAGGGGGCTGGTTGGATTCACCCCTCCACTTT	CASSWSGAGGWLDSPLHF
TRBV5-1	TRBJ2-1	many	16	TRBD2	TGCGCCAGCAGCATACTAGGTAGCGGGAGTTACAATGAGCAGTTCTTC	CASSILGSGSYNEQFF
TRBV12-3/TRBV12-4	TRBJ1-1	many	18	TRBD1	TGTGCCAGCAGTTTGATACCGGGACAGCGAATCTTGAACACTGAAGCTTTCTTT	CASSLIPGQRILNTEAFF
TRBV6-1	TRBJ2-2	many	16	TRBD1	TGTGCCAGCAGTAGAGACAGGGCTCCAAACACCGGGGAGCTGTTTTTT	CASSRDRAPNTGELFF
TRBV11-2	TRBJ1-3	many	17	-	TGTGCCAGCAGCTTAGGAAGATCCGGACGCTCTGGAAACACCATATATTTT	CASSLGRSGRSGNTIYF
TRBV29-1	TRBJ2-1	many	15	TRBD2	TGCAGCGTTGAACTAGCGGGAGGTAACGACAATGAGCAGTTCTTC	CSVELAGGNDNEQFF
TRBV7-8	TRBJ1-5	many	14	-	TGTGCCAGCAGCTTAGACAGGGTGAATCAGCCCCAGCATTTT	CASSLDRVNQPQHF
TRBV20-1	TRBJ1-1	few	13	-	TGCAGTGCTAGAAGGCAGATTAACACTGAAGCTTTCTTT	CSARRQINTEAFF
TRBV27	TRBJ1-4	-	13	-	TGTGCCAGCGCCCCGGGAATGGATGAAAAACTGTTTTTT	CASAPGMDEKLFF
TRBV4-1	TRBJ2-1	few	14	-	TGCGCCAGCAGCGTTATTAGCTCCTACAATGAGCAGTTCTTC	CASSVISSYNEQFF
TRBV25-1	TRBJ2-2	few	16	-	TGTGCCAGCAGTGAGGGGGCCAGGCGGGACACCGGGGAGCTGTTTTTT	CASSEGARRDTGELFF
TRBV7-2	TRBJ2-1	many	14	-	TGTGCCAGCAGCTTAGCGAGGGGGGAGGGACAGCAGTTCTTC	CASSLARGEGQQFF
TRBV29-1	TRBJ2-2	-	13	-	TGCAGCCTGGGCGGCGGGAACACCGGGGAGCTGTTTTTT	CSLGGGNTGELFF